One TCR beta chain is described in this entry. What it recognizes is unknown. At one of its ends the junction is not consistent with the germline gene, which may arise from a read error. This entry comes from a study of cytomegalovirus exposure and HLA in healthy donors. Findings and limits, study-wide: Association of a missense DCLRE1C variant with TCR beta V- and J-gene trimming was reported in a later analysis.

With 60 Vbeta and 13 Jbeta primers, the PCR was carried out. Produced via immunoSEQ multiplex PCR; TCRdb's table is partial and in-frame only. This repertoire includes approximately 130,000 clones. Germline V gene lookup returns CDR1 SGHAT and CDR2 FQDESV (reference sequence). The CDR3 consists of 18 residues. The TCR originated in a woman aged 55-70 years in good health and CMV-seronegative. Input material: PBMCs. This rearrangement joins TRBV11-1 to TRBJ2-1, with TRBD2 matching over 8 bases. CDR3 in DNA: TGTGCCAGCAGCCTAGCCCCCCCGGGGGGGGGTGGTTACAATGAGCAGTTCTTC. As protein: CASSLAPPGGGGYNEQFF.